This paragraph reports one TCR beta chain. Its specificity is unknown. This entry belongs to a study of PD-L1 blockade in urothelial cancer. At the level of the study: Most of the roughly 30 patients were men whose urothelial cancer was bladder-origin. Each patient had 0 to 3 earlier chemotherapy regimens. Study findings and constraints: Stronger expansion of tumor-associated clones in blood at 3 weeks distinguished durable-benefit patients.

This CDR3 comprises 14 residues. Trimming left V 5 bases short and J 4 bases short, with 14 bases between. The germline V gene encodes CDR1 LNHDA and CDR2 SQIVND (reference sequence). Time point given: peripheral blood 6 weeks after treatment start. Some clones are missing from TCRdb's copy, which holds only in-frame ones; the method was immunoSEQ multiplex PCR. The sample has some 110,000 clones, less than 95% seen once. This chain joins TRBV19 and TRBJ1-1, with D perhaps TRBD1 (5 bases). The sample here was PBMCs, taken around atezolizumab (anti-PD-L1) treatment. The sequence derives from a man aged 60 to 69 with urothelial cancer. DNA of the CDR3: TGTGCCAGTAGTTTCCGACAGAGGCCCACTGAAGCTTTCTTT. It encodes CASSFRQRPTEAFF.